The source of this T cell receptor (beta chain) is a study of cytomegalovirus exposure and HLA in healthy donors. PCR employed 60 Vbeta and 13 Jbeta primers. The assay was immunoSEQ multiplex PCR, and TCRdb's table has in-frame clones only and misses some. Here the sample spans 100,000 to 150,000 clones, about 76% being singletons. Per the germline V gene, CDR1 is SGHNT and CDR2 is YYREEE (reference sequence). Trimming took 3 bases from V and 5 from J, leaving 23 bases between them. This CDR3 region has 17 residues. General study results and limits: Rare TCR sequences predominated, though certain public TCRs were found in many donors.

As to this clone: Its antigen is unidentified.

This rearrangement joins TRBV5-4 to TRBJ2-5; D might be TRBD2 (6 bases). Sequencing was done on a sample of PBMCs. This clonotype originated in a man in his late teens or twenties in good health and CMV-seronegative. The CDR3 nucleotides are TGTGCCAGCAGCTCGCGCTTAGGGTTAGTTGGGAGGGAGACCCAGTACTTC. Residues: CASSSRLGLVGRETQYF.